A single sample is the source of the 30 T cell receptor beta chains below, sequenced in a study of T cell repertoires in cytomegalovirus infection (dated 2019 in TCRdb). Instrument used: Illumina HiSeq 1500. TCRdb took the public reads, trimmed them with fastp at Q25, ran MiXCR for clone calling and kept in-frame beta chains. One record per CDR3 amino acid sequence lists the most common genes and DNA. The sample includes over 50,000 distinct CDR3 sequences, with 20% observed a single time. The ten largest clones add up to over 60% of the sample. The antigens these receptors bind are not known. The meaning of the sample's treatment or condition label: in vitro stimulation with specific CMV peptide epitopes to enrich CMV-specific T cells. Sequenced material: CD8+ T cells from cultured PBMCs, taken from culture after CMV antigen stimulation. The origin of the receptors is a human donor in good health (CMV status not recorded). Some clones in this sample may be carry-over from other donors' samples.

This sequence joins TRBV20-1 and TRBJ1-6; D is unresolved. The germline V gene has CDR1 DFQATT and CDR2 SNEGSKA (reference sequence). This CDR3 spans 15 amino acids. Trimming shortened V by 0 bases and J by 0 bases, and 6 bases separated the two germline ends. CDR3 nucleotide sequence: TGCAGTGCTAGAGAGACCCCCTCCTATAATTCACCCCTCCACTTT. Encoded protein: CSARETPSYNSPLHF.

The rearrangement links TRBV7-4 to TRBJ1-1; D is uncertain. The CDR3 contains 12 residues. Deletions cut 1 base from V and 8 bases from J, with 8 bases between. CDR1 SGHVT and CDR2 SQSDAQ come from the germline V gene. CDR3 protein: CASSLGHREAFF. CDR3 DNA sequence: TGTGCCAGCAGCTTAGGTCACAGAGAAGCTTTCTTT.

The table lists this clonotype with a few counts. The chain is built from TRBV27 and TRBJ2-6, with D uncertain. Trimming cost V 3 bases and J 0 bases, with 15 bases left between them. Per germline, CDR1 MNHEY and CDR2 SMNVEV (reference sequence). There are 18 residues in the CDR3. This CDR3 is CASSLTPDGYSGANVLTF. The CDR3 bases are TGTGCCAGCAGTTTGACCCCGGACGGTTACTCTGGGGCCAACGTCCTGACTTTC.

This CDR3 is CASSYGSGGYEQYF. The CDR3 DNA sequence: TGTGCCAGCAGTTACGGCTCCGGGGGGTACGAGCAGTACTTC. The chain recombines TRBV6-5 with TRBJ2-7; 7 bases map to TRBD2. Losses at the gene ends were 2 bases for V and 4 bases for J; bases not matched to a gene: 5. Germline assignment: CDR1 MNHEY and CDR2 SVGAGI. This CDR3 comprises 14 residues.

This clonotype was counted only a few times. V usage is TRBV7-4 and J usage is TRBJ2-5, with TRBD2 matching 10 bases. Trimming at V came to 6 bases and at J to 0 bases, leaving 19 bases not matched to a gene. There are 20 residues in the CDR3. Germline loops: CDR1 SGHVT, CDR2 SQSDAQ. The CDR3 DNA reads as TGTGCCAGCAGTTCGGATCAACCGCACGCGACTAGCGGGTACCAAGAGACCCAGTACTTC. Encoded protein: CASSSDQPHATSGYQETQYF.

The CDR3 protein is CASSYAPGQKNGYTF. The DNA of the CDR3 is TGTGCCAGCAGCTACGCCCCGGGACAGAAAAATGGCTACACCTTC. This chain connects TRBV14 to TRBJ1-2; 7 bases match TRBD1. The V gene end was trimmed by 5 bases and the J gene end by 6 bases; junction bases not matched to a gene: 12. The CDR3 spans 15 residues. CDR1 and CDR2 (germline): SGHDN, FVKESK.

The chain carries TRBV24-1 and TRBJ2-1; 13 bases match TRBD2. Unmatched junction bases numbered 7, after V lost 3 bases and J lost 3 bases. The germline CDR1 and CDR2 sequences are KGHDR and SFDVKD. This CDR3 spans 18 amino acids. The CDR3, as DNA: TGTGCCACCAGTGATATTACTAGCGGGGGGGCTAGCTACAATGAGCAGTTCTTC. Translation: CATSDITSGGASYNEQFF.

This clonotype was detected a few times. This rearrangement joins TRBV12-3 or TRBV12-4 to TRBJ2-1; 7 bases map to TRBD1. The CDR3 spans 15 residues. Trimming removed 3 bases from V and 2 bases from J; junction bases left unmatched: 4. The CDR3 DNA follows: TGTGCCAGCAGTTTGGAACAGGGGCCCTACAATGAGCAGTTCTTC. Encoded protein: CASSLEQGPYNEQFF.

This clonotype turned up a few times. CDR3 nucleotide sequence: TGTGCCAGCAGTCCGGGACCCCCCTGGATTGGGTCAGAGACCCAGTACTTC. It is translated as CASSPGPPWIGSETQYF. This chain uses TRBV12-3 or TRBV12-4 with TRBJ2-5; D assignment may be TRBD1 or TRBD2 (5 bases each). Trimming stripped 5 bases from V and 4 bases from J, with 23 bases between. The CDR3 is 17 amino acids.

This clonotype was observed a few times. The V and J genes are TRBV7-2 and TRBJ2-7; no reliable D call. Germline lookup yields CDR1 SGHTA and CDR2 FQGNSA. The ends were cut back, 3 bases at V and 3 bases at J, with 12 bases in the middle. The CDR3 is 14 amino acids. The CDR3 nucleotides are TGTGCCAGCAGCTTCGGGCAGGAACTCTACGAGCAGTACTTC. It yields the protein CASSFGQELYEQYF.

The rearrangement uses TRBV4-1 and TRBJ1-3, with D possibly matching TRBD1 (5 bases). Trimming took 0 bases from V and 2 from J, leaving 14 bases between them. The CDR3 is 17 amino acids. Germline V CDR1 and CDR2: MGHRA, YSYEKL. The CDR3 nucleotides read TGCGCCAGCAGCCAAGACATATGGTTCAGGGCTGGAAACACCATATATTTT. It encodes CASSQDIWFRAGNTIYF.

There are a few counts of this clonotype. The chain recombines TRBV6-5 with TRBJ2-1, with no clear D. V was trimmed by 7 bases and J by 5 bases, leaving 18 bases between them. The CDR3 has 15 amino acids. CDR1 is MNHEY, CDR2 SVGAGI, per germline. The CDR3 sequence: CASINLRQVNNEQFF. The CDR3 DNA follows: TGTGCCAGCATAAACCTGCGGCAGGTCAACAATGAGCAGTTCTTC.

The rearrangement joins TRBV19 to TRBJ2-1, with 9 bases matching TRBD2. This CDR3 has 16 amino acids. The germline V gene has CDR1 LNHDA and CDR2 SQIVND (reference sequence). Trimming at V came to 5 bases and at J to 5 bases, leaving 10 bases not matched to a gene. Here the CDR3 reads CASSPIRTSVDNEQFF. The CDR3, as DNA: TGTGCCAGTAGTCCCATCAGGACTAGCGTGGACAATGAGCAGTTCTTC.

The chain is built from TRBV12-3 or TRBV12-4 and TRBJ2-3; D remains ambiguous. Trimming stripped 0 bases from V and 3 bases from J, with 7 bases between. The CDR3 covers 14 residues. CDR3 protein: CASSLAIQTDTQYF. The CDR3 region has the DNA TGTGCCAGCAGTTTAGCCATACAGACAGATACGCAGTATTTT.

This clonotype was recorded a few times. The rearrangement links TRBV29-1 to TRBJ2-1; a weak D match, TRBD2 (6 bases). The CDR3 loop spans 14 amino acids. Per germline, CDR1 SQVTM and CDR2 ANQGSEA. The ends were cut back, 5 bases at V and 6 bases at J, with 17 bases in the middle. The CDR3 DNA is TGCAGCGTTTGCCAACTCGGAGGGATCAATGAGCAGTTCTTC. Residues: CSVCQLGGINEQFF.

The chain has TRBV12-3 or TRBV12-4 and TRBJ2-3; D could derive from TRBD1 or TRBD2 (5 bases each). The CDR3 runs to 14 residues. Trimming removed 5 bases from V and 5 bases from J, with 14 bases in between. The CDR3 region has the DNA TGTGCCAGCAGTCGAGGGCCCAGGGTAGATACGCAGTATTTT. Protein sequence: CASSRGPRVDTQYF.

This clonotype was found a few times. The chain couples TRBV7-2 to TRBJ1-5; the D is unclear. CDR1 SGHTA and CDR2 FQGNSA come from the germline V gene. The CDR3 is 12 amino acids. Trimming pared 6 bases from V and 9 bases from J, leaving 12 bases between. In nucleotides, the CDR3 is TGTGCCAGCAGTTTCCCTGAATGGCCCCAGCATTTT. Translated: CASSFPEWPQHF. Variable domain in full (rest from reference TRBV7-2 and TRBJ1-5): GAGVSQSPSNKVTEKGKDVELRCDPISGHTALYWYRQSLGQGLEFLIYFQGNSAPDKSGLPSDRFSAERTGGSVSTLTIQRTQQEDSAVYLCASSFPEWPQHFGDGTRLSIL.

The chain recombines TRBV29-1 with TRBJ2-1; D is uncertain. Germline V lookup: CDR1 SQVTM, CDR2 ANQGSEA. CDR3 length: 13 amino acids. CDR3 protein: CTVHAKIGNEQFF. The DNA for the CDR3 is TGCACGGTCCACGCCAAGATAGGGAATGAGCAGTTCTTC.

This clonotype was counted only a few times. The V and J genes are TRBV7-2 and TRBJ2-4; 14 bases match TRBD2. The trim removed 5 bases at V and 0 bases at J, leaving 6 bases unmatched. The CDR3 runs 18 residues. The germline gives CDR1 SGHTA, CDR2 FQGNSA. For the CDR3, the DNA is TGTGCCAGCAGCGACCCGGGACTAGCGGGGGTAGCCAAAAACATTCAGTACTTC. Protein product: CASSDPGLAGVAKNIQYF.

This clonotype appeared a few times. The chain employs TRBV12-3 or TRBV12-4 and TRBJ2-2; D gene uncertain. V lost 3 bases and J 2 bases, leaving 10 bases between the germline ends. The CDR3 length is 15 residues. CDR3 loop: CASSFAPANTGELFF. DNA of the CDR3: TGTGCCAGCAGTTTTGCCCCAGCCAACACCGGGGAGCTGTTTTTT.

CDR3 loop: CATKTSDHSYNEQFF. In DNA, the CDR3 is TGTGCCACAAAGACTAGCGACCACTCCTACAATGAGCAGTTCTTC. The V and J genes are TRBV28 and TRBJ2-1; 8 bases agree with TRBD2. The germline gives CDR1 MDHEN, CDR2 SYDVKM. V lost 10 bases and J lost 0; bases outside the gene matches: 8. CDR3 length equals 15 residues.

This chain joins TRBV7-8 and TRBJ1-1; D may be TRBD1 (5 bases). In germline, CDR1 is SGHVS, CDR2 FQNEAQ. CDR3 length: 15 residues. Deletions cut 5 bases from V and 7 bases from J, with 20 bases between. CDR3 in DNA: TGTGCCAGCAGCCCGGGAGGCCGGGGGGTTTATGAAGCTTTCTTT. Protein sequence: CASSPGGRGVYEAFF.

The table lists this clonotype with a few counts. This chain joins TRBV10-3 and TRBJ1-3; D is unresolved. Trimming shortened V by 10 bases and J by 0 bases, and 13 bases separated the two germline ends. CDR3 length: 14 residues. Germline loops: CDR1 ENHRY, CDR2 SYGVKD. The CDR3 sequence is CASHGLLSGNTIYF. In DNA, the CDR3 is TGTGCCAGCCACGGGTTGCTCTCTGGAAACACCATATATTTT.

The sample holds a few counts of this clonotype. The rearrangement links TRBV7-6 to TRBJ2-3, with TRBD2 matching 8 bases. This CDR3 has 15 residues. The germline V gene has CDR1 SGHVS and CDR2 FNYEAQ. V gave up 3 bases and J gave up 2 bases; unmatched junction bases: 4. The CDR3 reads CASSLFSGNTDTQYF. In DNA form, the CDR3 reads TGTGCCAGCAGCTTGTTTAGCGGGAACACAGATACGCAGTATTTT.

The sample holds a few counts of this clonotype. This chain uses TRBV7-9 with TRBJ1-1; tentatively, D is TRBD1 (5 bases). V dropped 5 bases and J dropped 5 bases, with 15 bases sitting between them. The CDR3 runs to 14 residues. From germline, CDR1 is SEHNR and CDR2 FQNEAQ (reference sequence). The CDR3 here is CASSPVIGGTEAFF. As DNA, the CDR3 is TGTGCCAGCAGCCCCGTGATCGGGGGAACTGAAGCTTTCTTT.

This clonotype was observed a handful of times. This sequence joins TRBV28 and TRBJ1-4, with 8 positions matching TRBD1. CDR3 length equals 14 residues. Germline assignment: CDR1 MDHEN and CDR2 SYDVKM. Germline trimming cut 5 bases from V and 10 bases from J; bases unmatched to any gene: 9. This chain's CDR3 is CASSKGQGRVKLFF. In nucleotides, the CDR3 is TGTGCCAGCAGTAAAGGACAGGGAAGAGTAAAACTGTTTTTT.

This rearrangement joins TRBV12-5 to TRBJ1-1; weak D call: TRBD1 (5 bases). Trimming took off 6 bases at V and 10 bases at J, with 18 bases between the two ends. This CDR3 region has 13 residues. Germline V gives CDR1 LGHNT, CDR2 FRNRAP. The CDR3 loop reads CASGRDRTGVAFF. In DNA form, the CDR3 reads TGTGCTAGTGGCAGGGACCGCACGGGAGTAGCTTTCTTT. The variable domain in full, with the rest retrieved from reference TRBV12-5 and TRBJ1-1, is DARVTQTPRHKVTEMGQEVTMRCQPILGHNTVFWYRQTMMQGLELLAYFRNRAPLDDSGMPKDRFSAEMPDATLATLKIQPSEPRDSAVYFCASGRDRTGVAFFGQGTRLTVV.

This chain joins TRBV4-1 and TRBJ2-7; TRBD1 matches 11 bases. The CDR3 is 18 amino acids. The V segment lost 0 bases and the J segment 3 bases; nucleotides outside the gene matches: 10. Germline CDR1 reads MGHRA; CDR2 reads YSYEKL. CDR3 in amino acids: CASSQDGQGAESNYEQYF. CDR3 sequence (DNA): TGCGCCAGCAGCCAAGATGGACAGGGGGCGGAATCAAACTACGAGCAGTACTTC.

This clonotype occurred once. V gene TRBV6-6 combines with J gene TRBJ2-3, with 7 bases that match TRBD1. The ends lost 5 bases at V and 2 bases at J; junction bases unmatched: 7. Germline CDR1 MNHNY, CDR2 SVGAGI (reference sequence). The CDR3 extends over 15 amino acids. DNA of the CDR3: TGTGCCAGCAGTACGCAGGGGGTGCTCACAGATACGCAGTATTTT. It yields the protein CASSTQGVLTDTQYF.

This clonotype was observed a handful of times. The chain uses TRBV27 and TRBJ2-2; TRBD1 agrees at 7 bases. The V gene's germline CDR1 is MNHEY and CDR2 SMNVEV (reference sequence). The CDR3 extends over 14 amino acids. With V trimmed by 6 bases and J by 3 bases, 4 bases remained unmatched. CDR3 residues: CASSWGQHTGELFF. CDR3 DNA: TGTGCCAGCAGCTGGGGACAGCACACCGGGGAGCTGTTTTTT.